A selection of T cell receptor beta chains follows, all from one sample in a study of blood T cell repertoires in COVID-19. The repertoire was sequenced with immunoSEQ multiplex PCR; TCRdb's copy has only in-frame clones and lacks some. The repertoire holds about 50,000 clones, with about 89% as singletons. Sequencing input: peripheral blood. These receptors were obtained from a human donor in a cohort sampled during active COVID-19. CDR3s include the opening cysteine and the closing phenylalanine or tryptophan. Each record gives: V gene, J gene, D gene, clone size, CDR3 DNA, CDR3 protein. A D gene is named only where the DNA matches it firmly. Not all rows give a size; the values are once, few, many and, for expanded clones, a class.

V: TRBV13
J: TRBJ2-5
D: NA
size: NA
DNA: TGTGCCAGCAGCTTAAGACAGAAAGAGACCCAGTACTTC
CDR3: CASSLRQKETQYF

V: TRBV5-6
J: TRBJ2-5
D: NA
size: NA
DNA: TGTGCCAGCAGCTTGGTGGCTAGGGTAGCGGAGACCCAGTACTTC
CDR3: CASSLVARVAETQYF

V: TRBV7-8
J: TRBJ1-5
D: TRBD1
size: NA
DNA: TGTGCCAGCAGCTTATCGACAGGGAGTAGCAATCAGCCCCAGCATTTT
CDR3: CASSLSTGSSNQPQHF

V: TRBV5-1
J: TRBJ1-1
D: NA
size: NA
DNA: TGCGCCAGCAGCCCAGCATACGTCGTTTCAGGGACTGAAGCTTTCTTT
CDR3: CASSPAYVVSGTEAFF

V: TRBV5-1
J: TRBJ2-1
D: TRBD1
size: NA
DNA: TGCGCCAGCAGCTTAGGGGACAGCTCCTACAATGAGCAGTTCTTC
CDR3: CASSLGDSSYNEQFF

V: TRBV12-3/TRBV12-4
J: TRBJ2-7
D: NA
size: NA
DNA: TGTGCCAGCAGCCCGAGACAGGTCTACGAGCAGTACTTC
CDR3: CASSPRQVYEQYF

V: TRBV2
J: TRBJ2-3
D: NA
size: NA
DNA: TGTGCCAGCAGTGTCATCCCCACAGATACGCAGTATTTT
CDR3: CASSVIPTDTQYF

V: TRBV7-9
J: TRBJ1-1
D: TRBD1
size: NA
DNA: TGTGCCAGCAGCTTAGGGAAGGACAGGGCTTACGCTGAAGCTTTCTTT
CDR3: CASSLGKDRAYAEAFF

V: TRBV7-9
J: TRBJ1-6
D: NA
size: NA
DNA: TGTGCCAGCAGCTTCTCGACAAGCGGTGGCTCCTATAATTCACCCCTCCACTTT
CDR3: CASSFSTSGGSYNSPLHF

V: TRBV6-5
J: TRBJ1-5
D: TRBD1
size: NA
DNA: TGTGCCAGTACGACAGGGGGCCGTCAGCCCCAGCATTTT
CDR3: CASTTGGRQPQHF

V: TRBV3-1/TRBV3-2
J: TRBJ2-5
D: NA
size: NA
DNA: TGTGCCAGCAGCCATCTGAGCGGAGAGACCCAGTACTTC
CDR3: CASSHLSGETQYF

V: TRBV18
J: TRBJ2-3
D: TRBD1
size: once
DNA: TGTGCCAGCTCACCAACAGGGGGCGCAGATACGCAGTATTTT
CDR3: CASSPTGGADTQYF

V: TRBV10-2
J: TRBJ2-1
D: TRBD1
size: once
DNA: TGCGCCAGCAGTGGTTCTTCGAACAGGGGGCGGGGTGAGCAGTTCTTC
CDR3: CASSGSSNRGRGEQFF

V: TRBV3-1/TRBV3-2
J: TRBJ2-1
D: TRBD2
size: few
DNA: TGTGCCAGCCAGAACACCGGGACTAGCGGGAGTTATGAGCAGTTCTTC
CDR3: CASQNTGTSGSYEQFF

V: TRBV7-9
J: TRBJ1-1
D: NA
size: few
DNA: TGTGCCAGCAGCTCTCCGGGACAAGGCATTGAAGCTTTCTTT
CDR3: CASSSPGQGIEAFF

V: TRBV7-9
J: TRBJ1-1
D: NA
size: NA
DNA: TGTGCCAGCAGCTTTGAGGAAATGAACACTGAAGCTTTCTTT
CDR3: CASSFEEMNTEAFF

V: TRBV5-5
J: TRBJ2-7
D: TRBD2
size: NA
DNA: TGTGCCAGCAGCTTGGCCTTGCTAGCGGGGTACGAGCAGTACTTC
CDR3: CASSLALLAGYEQYF

V: TRBV3-1/TRBV3-2
J: TRBJ2-2
D: NA
size: NA
DNA: TGTGCCAGCAGCCACTTCGCTAGCGTTACCGGGGAGCTGTTTTTT
CDR3: CASSHFASVTGELFF

V: TRBV28
J: TRBJ2-1
D: TRBD2
size: NA
DNA: TGTGCCAGCACCTTGGGGGGGTTTGAGCAGTTCTTC
CDR3: CASTLGGFEQFF

V: TRBV28
J: TRBJ2-4
D: NA
size: NA
DNA: TGTGCCAGTTACGGACTAGCCAAAAACATTCAGTACTTC
CDR3: CASYGLAKNIQYF

V: TRBV10-3
J: TRBJ1-1
D: TRBD1
size: NA
DNA: TGTGCCATCAGTGAGGGGGGACAGGTGTGGAACACTGAAGCTTTCTTT
CDR3: CAISEGGQVWNTEAFF

V: TRBV11-1
J: TRBJ2-5
D: TRBD2
size: NA
DNA: TGTGCCAGCAGCTTGAGCGGGGAGGTGACCCAGTACTTC
CDR3: CASSLSGEVTQYF

V: TRBV2
J: TRBJ2-2
D: NA
size: NA
DNA: TGTGCCAGCAGTGACTACACCGGGGAGCTGTTTTTT
CDR3: CASSDYTGELFF

V: TRBV23-1
J: TRBJ1-5
D: NA
size: NA
DNA: TGCGCCTGCAGGTTACGCAATCGACTCACCCGCGGGGGGGGGCCAGGGAATCAGCCCCAGCATTTT
CDR3: CACRLRNRLTRGGGPGNQPQHF

V: TRBV19
J: TRBJ2-1
D: TRBD2
size: NA
DNA: TGTGCCAGTACTACCCCGGGACTAGCGGGAGTAGGGGATGAGCAGTTCTTC
CDR3: CASTTPGLAGVGDEQFF

V: TRBV10-3
J: TRBJ2-5
D: NA
size: NA
DNA: TGTGCCATCAGTTCGGGGTTCGGGGAGACCCAGTACTTC
CDR3: CAISSGFGETQYF

V: TRBV11-2
J: TRBJ2-7
D: NA
size: once
DNA: TGTGCCAGCAGCTTAGGGGCGGGTCTAGCCACCTACGAGCAGTACTTC
CDR3: CASSLGAGLATYEQYF

V: TRBV24-1
J: TRBJ2-1
D: TRBD2
size: NA
DNA: TGTGCCACCAGTGACTCAATCATTAGAAGCGGGAGCATTCACAATGAGCAGTTCTTC
CDR3: CATSDSIIRSGSIHNEQFF

V: TRBV6-5
J: TRBJ1-1
D: TRBD1
size: once
DNA: TGTGCCAGCAGTTACTCCCGATCCGGGACAGGGACTGAAGCTTTCTTT
CDR3: CASSYSRSGTGTEAFF

V: TRBV6-5
J: TRBJ1-1
D: NA
size: once
DNA: TGTGCCACCCAGGCACAGGCTCTGACTGAAGCTTTCTTT
CDR3: CATQAQALTEAFF

V: TRBV18
J: TRBJ1-4
D: NA
size: NA
DNA: TGTGCCAGCTCACCACCGAACGGCGGCACAACAAAGGAAAAACTGTTTTTT
CDR3: CASSPPNGGTTKEKLFF

V: TRBV10-3
J: TRBJ2-7
D: TRBD1
size: NA
DNA: TGTGCCATTAGAACATCTCCGGGACAGGGGGTATGGGAGCAGTACTTC
CDR3: CAIRTSPGQGVWEQYF

V: TRBV13
J: TRBJ2-3
D: NA
size: NA
DNA: TGTGCCAGCAGCTTATGGCAGGGAGATACGCAGTATTTT
CDR3: CASSLWQGDTQYF

V: TRBV9
J: TRBJ2-3
D: NA
size: NA
DNA: TGTGCCAGCAGCGTAGCAGGGGTGGATACGCAGTATTTT
CDR3: CASSVAGVDTQYF

V: TRBV10-3
J: TRBJ1-1
D: TRBD1
size: NA
DNA: TGTGCCATCAGTGAGTCCAGACAGGGGATAGATCTAGCTTTCTTT
CDR3: CAISESRQGIDLAFF

V: TRBV7-9
J: TRBJ1-4
D: TRBD1
size: once
DNA: TGTGCCAGCAGCTCAGAGTGGGACAGGGGAAGTACTAATGAAAAACTGTTTTTT
CDR3: CASSSEWDRGSTNEKLFF

V: TRBV5-6
J: TRBJ2-3
D: TRBD1
size: NA
DNA: TGTGCCAGCAGCTTGATTGGACAGGTATCGAGCACAGATACGCAGTATTTT
CDR3: CASSLIGQVSSTDTQYF

V: TRBV7-2
J: TRBJ1-6
D: TRBD1
size: NA
DNA: TGTGCCAGCAGCTTATGGGAGAACAGGGGGAATTCACCCCTCCACTTT
CDR3: CASSLWENRGNSPLHF

V: TRBV4-2
J: TRBJ1-2
D: NA
size: NA
DNA: TGTGCCAGCAGCCAGCGCGAACCTGGCTATGGCTACACCTTC
CDR3: CASSQREPGYGYTF

V: TRBV5-4
J: TRBJ2-3
D: NA
size: few
DNA: TGTGCCAGCAGCTTAACCGTGTCGGGCACAGATACGCAGTATTTT
CDR3: CASSLTVSGTDTQYF

V: TRBV18
J: TRBJ2-7
D: TRBD2
size: NA
DNA: TGTGCCAGCTCAACTACTAGCGGGAGTGGCCACGAGCAGTACTTC
CDR3: CASSTTSGSGHEQYF

V: TRBV28
J: TRBJ2-7
D: TRBD1
size: NA
DNA: TGTGCCAGCAGGACAGGGCCAGGCCCTTACGAGCAGTACTTC
CDR3: CASRTGPGPYEQYF

V: TRBV18
J: TRBJ2-7
D: NA
size: few
DNA: TGTGCCAGCTCACCACCTAGGGGGAAGATAAACGAGCAGTACTTC
CDR3: CASSPPRGKINEQYF

V: TRBV5-1
J: TRBJ2-1
D: TRBD1
size: once
DNA: TGCGCCAGCAGCTTCCTCCGGGACAGAGTAAACAATGAGCAGTTCTTC
CDR3: CASSFLRDRVNNEQFF

V: TRBV5-1
J: TRBJ1-1
D: NA
size: NA
DNA: TGCGCCAGCAGGATGGACAGGAACACTGAAGCTTTCTTT
CDR3: CASRMDRNTEAFF

V: TRBV6-5
J: TRBJ2-7
D: NA
size: NA
DNA: TGTGCCAGTCGGACGGGGGTGTTCGAGCAGTACTTC
CDR3: CASRTGVFEQYF

V: TRBV2
J: TRBJ1-1
D: NA
size: NA
DNA: TGTGCCAGCAGTGAACGCGGGGGGAACACTGAAGCTTTCTTT
CDR3: CASSERGGNTEAFF

V: TRBV7-2
J: TRBJ1-3
D: TRBD1
size: NA
DNA: TGTGCCAGCAGCGACAGGGCTGGAAACACCATATATTTT
CDR3: CASSDRAGNTIYF

V: TRBV6-2/TRBV6-3
J: TRBJ1-5
D: NA
size: NA
DNA: TGTGCCAGCAGCCACGGACAGTCCACCCAGCCCCAGCATTTT
CDR3: CASSHGQSTQPQHF

V: TRBV4-2
J: TRBJ1-6
D: NA
size: NA
DNA: TGTGCCAGCAGCCAAGAGGTAGGACTGGGTGCTTCACCCCTCCACTTT
CDR3: CASSQEVGLGASPLHF

V: TRBV3-1/TRBV3-2
J: TRBJ2-7
D: NA
size: NA
DNA: TGTGCCAGCAGCCAAGATCGGCAGGGTTACGAGCAGTACTTC
CDR3: CASSQDRQGYEQYF

V: TRBV6-2/TRBV6-3
J: TRBJ1-2
D: NA
size: NA
DNA: TGTGCCAGCAGATACACCGGGACATACTATGGCTACACCTTC
CDR3: CASRYTGTYYGYTF

V: TRBV5-5
J: TRBJ2-3
D: NA
size: NA
DNA: TGTGCCAGCAGCTTGTCGGGGGCAGATACGCAGTATTTT
CDR3: CASSLSGADTQYF

V: TRBV28
J: TRBJ2-6
D: NA
size: NA
DNA: TGTGCCAGCAGTTTGTACAGGCTGAACTCTGGGGCCAACGTCCTGACTTTC
CDR3: CASSLYRLNSGANVLTF

V: TRBV11-2
J: TRBJ2-2
D: TRBD1
size: NA
DNA: TGTGCCAGCAGCTTACATCCGGGACAGGGAACCGGGGAGCTGTTTTTT
CDR3: CASSLHPGQGTGELFF

V: TRBV2
J: TRBJ1-4
D: TRBD1
size: NA
DNA: TGTGCCAGCAGCTGGGGGGAAGGGGGCACGACTAATGAAAAACTGTTTTTT
CDR3: CASSWGEGGTTNEKLFF

V: TRBV13
J: TRBJ1-2
D: TRBD1
size: NA
DNA: TGTGCCAGCAGGACCCCGGGACAGGGACCCTATGGCTACACCTTC
CDR3: CASRTPGQGPYGYTF

V: TRBV7-2
J: TRBJ1-1
D: TRBD1
size: NA
DNA: TGTGCCAGCAGCCCCCAGACAGGGTGGAACACTGAAGCTTTCTTT
CDR3: CASSPQTGWNTEAFF

V: TRBV7-2
J: TRBJ2-1
D: TRBD1
size: NA
DNA: TGTGCCAGTAAAACAGGGGTCCCCAGCTCCTACAATGAGCAGTTCTTC
CDR3: CASKTGVPSSYNEQFF

V: TRBV28
J: TRBJ2-3
D: NA
size: NA
DNA: TGTGCCAGCATCAGGAGGGTGGGGACAGATACGCAGTATTTT
CDR3: CASIRRVGTDTQYF